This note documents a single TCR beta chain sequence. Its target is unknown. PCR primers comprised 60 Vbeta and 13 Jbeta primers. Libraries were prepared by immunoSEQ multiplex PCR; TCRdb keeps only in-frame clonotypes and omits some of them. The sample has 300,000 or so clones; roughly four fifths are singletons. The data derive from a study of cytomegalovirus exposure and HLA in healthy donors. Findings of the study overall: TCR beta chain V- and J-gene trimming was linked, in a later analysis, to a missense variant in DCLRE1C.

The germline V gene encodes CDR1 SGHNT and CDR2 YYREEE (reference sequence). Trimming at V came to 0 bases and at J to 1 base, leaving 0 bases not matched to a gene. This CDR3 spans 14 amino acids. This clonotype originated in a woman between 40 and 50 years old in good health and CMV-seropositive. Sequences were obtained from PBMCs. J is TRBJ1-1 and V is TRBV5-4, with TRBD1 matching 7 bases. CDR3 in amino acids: CASSLDRGNTEAFF. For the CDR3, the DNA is TGTGCCAGCAGCTTGGACAGGGGGAACACTGAAGCTTTCTTT.